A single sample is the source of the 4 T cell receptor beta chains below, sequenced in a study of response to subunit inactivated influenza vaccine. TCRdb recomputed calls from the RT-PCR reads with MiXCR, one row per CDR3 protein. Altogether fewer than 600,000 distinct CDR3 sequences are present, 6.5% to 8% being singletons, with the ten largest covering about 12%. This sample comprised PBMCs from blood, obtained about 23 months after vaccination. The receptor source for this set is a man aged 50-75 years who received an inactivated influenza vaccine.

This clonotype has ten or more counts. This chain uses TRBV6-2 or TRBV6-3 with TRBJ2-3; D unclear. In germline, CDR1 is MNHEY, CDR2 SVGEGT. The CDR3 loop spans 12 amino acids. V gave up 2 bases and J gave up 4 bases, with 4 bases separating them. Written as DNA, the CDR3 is TGTGCCAGCAGTTACGTCCCAGATACGCAGTATTTT. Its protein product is CASSYVPDTQYF.

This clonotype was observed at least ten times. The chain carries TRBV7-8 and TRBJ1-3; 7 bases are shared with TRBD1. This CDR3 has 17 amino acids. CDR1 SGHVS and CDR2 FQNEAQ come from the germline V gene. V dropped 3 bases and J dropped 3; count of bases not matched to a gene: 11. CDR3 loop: CASSFERTGTYGNTIYF. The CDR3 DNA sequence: TGTGCCAGCAGCTTCGAACGGACAGGAACTTATGGAAACACCATATATTTT.

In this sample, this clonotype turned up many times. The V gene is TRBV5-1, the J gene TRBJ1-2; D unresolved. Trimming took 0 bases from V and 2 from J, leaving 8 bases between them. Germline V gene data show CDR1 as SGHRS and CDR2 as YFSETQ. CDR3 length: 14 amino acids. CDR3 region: CASSLVGRNYGYTF. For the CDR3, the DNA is TGCGCCAGCAGCTTGGTGGGCAGGAACTATGGCTACACCTTC.

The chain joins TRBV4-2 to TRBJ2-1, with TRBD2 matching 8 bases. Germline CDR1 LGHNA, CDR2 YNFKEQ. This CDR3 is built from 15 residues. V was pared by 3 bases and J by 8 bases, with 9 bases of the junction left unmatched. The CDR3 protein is CASSQGLVIVDEQFF. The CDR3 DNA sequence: TGTGCCAGCAGCCAGGGACTAGTAATCGTCGATGAGCAGTTCTTC.